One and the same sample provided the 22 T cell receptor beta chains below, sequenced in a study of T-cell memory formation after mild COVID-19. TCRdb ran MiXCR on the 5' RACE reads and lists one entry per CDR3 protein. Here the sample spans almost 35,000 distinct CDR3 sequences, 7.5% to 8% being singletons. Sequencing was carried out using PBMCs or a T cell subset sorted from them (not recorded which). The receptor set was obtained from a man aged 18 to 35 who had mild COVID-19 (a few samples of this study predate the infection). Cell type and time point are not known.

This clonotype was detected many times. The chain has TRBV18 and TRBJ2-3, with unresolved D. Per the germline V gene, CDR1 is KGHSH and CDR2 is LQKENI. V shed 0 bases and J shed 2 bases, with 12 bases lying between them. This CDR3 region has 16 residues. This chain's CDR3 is CASSPPTQAFTDTQYF. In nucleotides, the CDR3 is TGTGCCAGCTCACCACCAACCCAGGCGTTCACAGATACGCAGTATTTT. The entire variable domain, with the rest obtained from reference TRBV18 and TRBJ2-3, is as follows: NAGVMQNPRHLVRRRGQEARLRCSPMKGHSHVYWYRQLPEEGLKFMVYLQKENIIDESGMPKERFSAEFPKEGPSILRIQQVVRGDSAAYFCASSPPTQAFTDTQYFGPGTRLTVL.

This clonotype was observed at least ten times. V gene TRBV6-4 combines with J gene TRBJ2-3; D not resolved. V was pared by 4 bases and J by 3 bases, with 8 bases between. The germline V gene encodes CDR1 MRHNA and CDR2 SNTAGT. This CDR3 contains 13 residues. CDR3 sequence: CASSGNPTDTQYF. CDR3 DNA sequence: TGTGCCAGCAGTGGGAACCCAACAGATACGCAGTATTTT.

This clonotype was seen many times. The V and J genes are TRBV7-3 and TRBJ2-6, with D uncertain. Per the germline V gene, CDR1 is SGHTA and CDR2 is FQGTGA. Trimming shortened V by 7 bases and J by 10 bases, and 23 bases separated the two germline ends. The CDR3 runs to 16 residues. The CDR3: CASTTHWAARFNVLTF. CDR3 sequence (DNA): TGTGCCAGCACCACCCACTGGGCAGCGAGGTTTAACGTCCTGACTTTC.

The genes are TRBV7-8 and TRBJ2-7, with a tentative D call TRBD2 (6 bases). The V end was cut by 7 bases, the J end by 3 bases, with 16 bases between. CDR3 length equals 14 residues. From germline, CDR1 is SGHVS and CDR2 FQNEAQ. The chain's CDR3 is CASNVGEDYYEQYF. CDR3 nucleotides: TGTGCCAGCAACGTTGGGGAGGATTACTACGAGCAGTACTTC.

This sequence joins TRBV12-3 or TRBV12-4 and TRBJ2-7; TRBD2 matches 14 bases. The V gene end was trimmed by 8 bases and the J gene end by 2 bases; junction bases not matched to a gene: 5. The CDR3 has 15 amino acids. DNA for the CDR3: TGTGCCAGCGGACTAGCGGGGGGAATTACCTACGAGCAGTACTTC. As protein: CASGLAGGITYEQYF.

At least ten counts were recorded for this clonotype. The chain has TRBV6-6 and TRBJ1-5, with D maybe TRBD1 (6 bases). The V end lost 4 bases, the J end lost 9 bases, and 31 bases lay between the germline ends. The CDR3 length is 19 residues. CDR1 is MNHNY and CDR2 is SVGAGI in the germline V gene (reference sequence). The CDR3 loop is CASSLLPLGYLGGARPQHF. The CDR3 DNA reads TGTGCCAGCAGTTTACTGCCCCTTGGTTATTTGGGGGGGGCGCGGCCCCAGCATTTT.

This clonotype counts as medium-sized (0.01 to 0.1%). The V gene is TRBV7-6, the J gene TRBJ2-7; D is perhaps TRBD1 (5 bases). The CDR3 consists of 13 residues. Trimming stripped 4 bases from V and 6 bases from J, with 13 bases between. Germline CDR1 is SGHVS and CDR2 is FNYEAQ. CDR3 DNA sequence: TGTGCCAGCAGCTCAACCCACCAGGGCGAGCAGTACTTC. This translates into CASSSTHQGEQYF.

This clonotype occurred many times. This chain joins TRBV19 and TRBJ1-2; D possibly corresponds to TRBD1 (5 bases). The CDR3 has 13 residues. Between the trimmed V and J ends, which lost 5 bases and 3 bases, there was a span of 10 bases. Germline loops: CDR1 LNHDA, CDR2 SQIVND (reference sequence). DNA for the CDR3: TGTGCCAGTAGTCCCAGACAGTACTATGGCTACACCTTC. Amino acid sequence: CASSPRQYYGYTF.

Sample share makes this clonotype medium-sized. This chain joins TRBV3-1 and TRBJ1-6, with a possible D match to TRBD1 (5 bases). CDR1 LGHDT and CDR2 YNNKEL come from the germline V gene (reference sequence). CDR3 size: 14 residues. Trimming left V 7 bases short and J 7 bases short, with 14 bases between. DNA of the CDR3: TGTGCCAGCACCCCGGGACGGGGGAATTCACCCCTCCACTTT. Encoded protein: CASTPGRGNSPLHF.

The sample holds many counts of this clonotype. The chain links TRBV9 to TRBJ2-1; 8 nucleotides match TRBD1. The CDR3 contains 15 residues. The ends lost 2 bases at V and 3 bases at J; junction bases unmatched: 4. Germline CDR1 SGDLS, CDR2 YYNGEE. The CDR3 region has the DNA TGTGCCAGCAGCGTCGGACAGGGTAGCTACAATGAGCAGTTCTTC. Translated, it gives CASSVGQGSYNEQFF.

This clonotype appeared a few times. CDR3 coding DNA: TGCGCCAGCAGCCAGGGGTCTACTAGCGGGGGAGGTGAGACCCAGTACTTC. It codes for CASSQGSTSGGGETQYF. V usage is TRBV4-3 and J usage is TRBJ2-5; 11 nucleotides match TRBD2. Trimming at V came to 3 bases and at J to 5 bases, leaving 11 bases not matched to a gene. This CDR3 has 17 residues. Germline CDR1 LGHNA, CDR2 YSLEER.

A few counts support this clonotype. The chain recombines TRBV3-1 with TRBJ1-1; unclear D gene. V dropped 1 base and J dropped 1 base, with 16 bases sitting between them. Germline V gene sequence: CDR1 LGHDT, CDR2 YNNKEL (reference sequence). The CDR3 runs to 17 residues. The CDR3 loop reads CASSQVPSSDWNTEAFF. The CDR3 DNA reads TGTGCCAGCAGCCAAGTACCCAGCTCCGATTGGAACACTGAAGCTTTCTTT.

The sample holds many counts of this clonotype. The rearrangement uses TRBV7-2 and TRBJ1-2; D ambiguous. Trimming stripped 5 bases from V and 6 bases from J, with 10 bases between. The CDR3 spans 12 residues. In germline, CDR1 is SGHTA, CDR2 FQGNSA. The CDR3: CASSPLQHGYTF. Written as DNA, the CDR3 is TGTGCCAGCAGCCCTTTACAGCATGGCTACACCTTC.

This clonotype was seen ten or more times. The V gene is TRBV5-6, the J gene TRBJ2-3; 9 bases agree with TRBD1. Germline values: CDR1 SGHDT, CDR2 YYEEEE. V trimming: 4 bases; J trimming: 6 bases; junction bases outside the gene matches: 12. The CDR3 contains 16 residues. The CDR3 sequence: CASSPLGQGTDDTQYF. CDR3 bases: TGTGCCAGCAGCCCCCTCGGACAGGGGACAGACGATACGCAGTATTTT.

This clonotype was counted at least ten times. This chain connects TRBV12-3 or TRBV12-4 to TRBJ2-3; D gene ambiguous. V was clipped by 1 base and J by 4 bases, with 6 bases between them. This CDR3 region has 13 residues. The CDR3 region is CASSLVPADTQYF. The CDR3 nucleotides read TGTGCCAGCAGTTTAGTTCCGGCAGATACGCAGTATTTT.

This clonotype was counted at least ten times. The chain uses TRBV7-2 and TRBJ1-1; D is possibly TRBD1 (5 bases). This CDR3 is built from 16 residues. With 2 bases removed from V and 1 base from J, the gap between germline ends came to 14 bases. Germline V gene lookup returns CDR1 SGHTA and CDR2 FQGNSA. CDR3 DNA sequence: TGTGCCAGCAGCTTACTGGGACTCCTGAGGAACACTGAAGCTTTCTTT. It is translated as CASSLLGLLRNTEAFF.

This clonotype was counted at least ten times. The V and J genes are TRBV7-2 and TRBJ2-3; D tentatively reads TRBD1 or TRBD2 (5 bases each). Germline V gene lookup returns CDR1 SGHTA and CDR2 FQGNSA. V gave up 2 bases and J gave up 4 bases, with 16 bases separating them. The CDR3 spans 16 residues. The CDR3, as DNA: TGTGCCAGCAGCTTATGGGCCAGGGCGGGCCCAGATACGCAGTATTTT. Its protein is CASSLWARAGPDTQYF.

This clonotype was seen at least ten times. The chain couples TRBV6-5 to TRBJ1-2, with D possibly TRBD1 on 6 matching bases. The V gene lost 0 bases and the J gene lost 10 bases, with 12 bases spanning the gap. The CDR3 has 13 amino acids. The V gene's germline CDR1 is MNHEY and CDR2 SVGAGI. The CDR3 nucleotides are TGTGCCAGCAGTTACTCGAGGGGGTACTTCTACACCTTC. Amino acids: CASSYSRGYFYTF.

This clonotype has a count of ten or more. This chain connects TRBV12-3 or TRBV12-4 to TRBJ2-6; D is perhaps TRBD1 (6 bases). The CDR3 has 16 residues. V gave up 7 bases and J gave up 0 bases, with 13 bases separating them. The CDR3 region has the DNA TGTGCCAGCAAAGGACAGCTCCTCTCTGGGGCCAACGTCCTGACTTTC. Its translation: CASKGQLLSGANVLTF.

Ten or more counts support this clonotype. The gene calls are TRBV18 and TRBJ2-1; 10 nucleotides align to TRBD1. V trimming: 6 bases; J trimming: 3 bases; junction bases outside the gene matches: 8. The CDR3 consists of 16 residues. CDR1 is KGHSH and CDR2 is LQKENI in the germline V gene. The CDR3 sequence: CASSQTDRGFYNEQFF. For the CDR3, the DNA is TGTGCCAGCTCCCAGACGGACAGGGGGTTCTACAATGAGCAGTTCTTC.

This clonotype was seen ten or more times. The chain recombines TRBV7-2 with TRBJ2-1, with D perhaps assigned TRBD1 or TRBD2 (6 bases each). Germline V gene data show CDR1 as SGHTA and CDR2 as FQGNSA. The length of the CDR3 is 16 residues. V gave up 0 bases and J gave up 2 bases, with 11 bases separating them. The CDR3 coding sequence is TGTGCCAGCAGCTTAGCGTACGGGGGCGCCTACAATGAGCAGTTCTTC. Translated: CASSLAYGGAYNEQFF.

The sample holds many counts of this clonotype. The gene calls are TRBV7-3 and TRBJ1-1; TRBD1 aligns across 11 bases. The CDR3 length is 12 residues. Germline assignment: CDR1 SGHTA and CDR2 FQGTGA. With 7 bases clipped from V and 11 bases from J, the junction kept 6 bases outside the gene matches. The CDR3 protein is CASKGGQGDAFF. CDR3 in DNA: TGTGCCAGCAAAGGGGGACAGGGGGATGCTTTCTTT.